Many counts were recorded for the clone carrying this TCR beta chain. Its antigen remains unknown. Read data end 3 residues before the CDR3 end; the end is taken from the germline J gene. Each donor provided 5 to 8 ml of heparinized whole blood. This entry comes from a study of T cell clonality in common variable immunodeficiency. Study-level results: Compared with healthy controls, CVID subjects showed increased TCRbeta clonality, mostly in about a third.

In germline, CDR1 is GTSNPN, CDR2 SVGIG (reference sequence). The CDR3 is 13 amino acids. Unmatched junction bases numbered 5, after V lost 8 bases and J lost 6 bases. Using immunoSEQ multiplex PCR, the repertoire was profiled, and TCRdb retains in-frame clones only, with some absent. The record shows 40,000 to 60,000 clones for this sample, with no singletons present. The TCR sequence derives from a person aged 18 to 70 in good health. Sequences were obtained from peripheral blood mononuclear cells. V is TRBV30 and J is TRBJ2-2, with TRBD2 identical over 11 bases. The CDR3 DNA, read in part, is TGTGCCACTAGCGGGAGAGGCGCCGGGGAG. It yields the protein CATSGRGAGE. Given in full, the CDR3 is CATSGRGAGELFF.